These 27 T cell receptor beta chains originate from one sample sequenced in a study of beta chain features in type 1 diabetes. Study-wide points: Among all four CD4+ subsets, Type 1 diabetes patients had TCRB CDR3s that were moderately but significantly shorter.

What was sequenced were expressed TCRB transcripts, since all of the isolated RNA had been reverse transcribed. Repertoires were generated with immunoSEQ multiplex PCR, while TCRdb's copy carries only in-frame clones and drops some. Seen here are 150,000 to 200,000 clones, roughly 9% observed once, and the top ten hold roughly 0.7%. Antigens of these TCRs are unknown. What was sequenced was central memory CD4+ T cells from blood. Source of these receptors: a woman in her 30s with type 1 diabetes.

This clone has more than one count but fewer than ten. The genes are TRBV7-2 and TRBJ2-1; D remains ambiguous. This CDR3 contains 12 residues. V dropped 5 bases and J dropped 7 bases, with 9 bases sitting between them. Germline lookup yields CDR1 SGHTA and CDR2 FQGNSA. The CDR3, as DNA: TGTGCCAGCAGCCCAGGCACGAATGAGCAGTTCTTC. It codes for CASSPGTNEQFF.

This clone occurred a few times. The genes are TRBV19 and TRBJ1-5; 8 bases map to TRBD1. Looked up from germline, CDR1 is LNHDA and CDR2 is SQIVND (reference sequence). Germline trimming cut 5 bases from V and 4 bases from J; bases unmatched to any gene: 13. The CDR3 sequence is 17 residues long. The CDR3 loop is CASSFHRTDRENQPQHF. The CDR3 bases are TGTGCCAGTAGTTTTCATCGGACGGACAGGGAGAATCAGCCCCAGCATTTT. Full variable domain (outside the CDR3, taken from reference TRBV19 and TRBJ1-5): DGGITQSPKYLFRKEGQNVTLSCEQNLNHDAMYWYRQDPGQGLRLIYYSQIVNDFQKGDIAEGYSVSREKKESFPLTVTSAQKNPTAFYLCASSFHRTDRENQPQHFGDGTRLSIL.

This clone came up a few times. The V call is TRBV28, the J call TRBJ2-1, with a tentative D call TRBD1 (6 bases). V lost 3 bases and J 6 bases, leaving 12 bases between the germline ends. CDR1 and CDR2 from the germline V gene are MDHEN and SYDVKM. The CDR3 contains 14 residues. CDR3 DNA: TGTGCCAGCAGTTTCACCAGGGGTGGCAATGAGCAGTTCTTC. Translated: CASSFTRGGNEQFF.

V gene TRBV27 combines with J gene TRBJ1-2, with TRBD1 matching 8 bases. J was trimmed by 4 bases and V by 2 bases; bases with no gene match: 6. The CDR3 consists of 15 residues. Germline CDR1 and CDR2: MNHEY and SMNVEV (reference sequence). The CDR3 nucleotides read TGTGCCAGCAGTTTAGGGGTACAGGGGGGCTATGGCTACACCTTC. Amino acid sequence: CASSLGVQGGYGYTF.

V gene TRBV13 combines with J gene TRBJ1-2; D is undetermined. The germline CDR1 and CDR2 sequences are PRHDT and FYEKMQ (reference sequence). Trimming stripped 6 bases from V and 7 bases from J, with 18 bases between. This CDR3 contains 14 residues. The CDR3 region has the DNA TGTGCCAGCAGTTACCGACGGGAGGTCGGTGGCTACACCTTC. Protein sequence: CASSYRREVGGYTF.

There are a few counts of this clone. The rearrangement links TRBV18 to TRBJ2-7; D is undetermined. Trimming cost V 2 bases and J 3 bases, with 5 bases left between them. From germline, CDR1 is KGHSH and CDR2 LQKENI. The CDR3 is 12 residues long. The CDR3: CASSPNFYEQYF. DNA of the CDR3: TGTGCCAGCTCACCAAACTTCTACGAGCAGTACTTC.

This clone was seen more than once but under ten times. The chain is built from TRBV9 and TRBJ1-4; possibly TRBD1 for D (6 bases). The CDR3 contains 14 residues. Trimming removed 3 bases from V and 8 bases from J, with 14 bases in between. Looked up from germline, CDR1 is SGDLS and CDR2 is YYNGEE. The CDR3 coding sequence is TGTGCCAGCAGCGCCGACAGGTCTGGGGAAAAACTGTTTTTT. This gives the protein CASSADRSGEKLFF.

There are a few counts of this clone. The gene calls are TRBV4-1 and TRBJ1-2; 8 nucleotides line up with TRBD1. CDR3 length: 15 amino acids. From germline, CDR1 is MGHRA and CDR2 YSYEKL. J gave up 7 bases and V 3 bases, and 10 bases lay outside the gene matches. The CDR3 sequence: CASSHREDRVSGYTF. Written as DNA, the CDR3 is TGCGCCAGCAGCCACCGAGAGGACAGGGTCTCTGGCTACACCTTC.

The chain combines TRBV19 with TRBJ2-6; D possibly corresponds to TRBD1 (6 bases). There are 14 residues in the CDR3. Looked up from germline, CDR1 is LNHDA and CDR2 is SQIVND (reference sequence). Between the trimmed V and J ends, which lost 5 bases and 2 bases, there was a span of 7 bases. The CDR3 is CASSSGAGANVLTF. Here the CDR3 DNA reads TGTGCCAGTAGTTCAGGGGCTGGGGCCAACGTCCTGACTTTC.

CDR3 in amino acids: CASSTGRDSYEQYF. The CDR3 bases are TGTGCCAGTAGTACCGGACGGGACTCCTACGAGCAGTACTTC. The chain combines TRBV19 with TRBJ2-7; the D gene is possibly TRBD2 (5 bases). There are 14 residues in the CDR3. Germline lookup yields CDR1 LNHDA and CDR2 SQIVND (reference sequence). The V end lost 4 bases, the J end lost 0 bases, and 10 bases lay between the germline ends.

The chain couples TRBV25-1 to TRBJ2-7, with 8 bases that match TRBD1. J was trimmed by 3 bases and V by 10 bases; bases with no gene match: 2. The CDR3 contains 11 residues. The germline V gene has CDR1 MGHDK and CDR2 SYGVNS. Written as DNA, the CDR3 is TGTGCCATCGGACAGGGCTACGAGCAGTACTTC. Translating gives CAIGQGYEQYF.

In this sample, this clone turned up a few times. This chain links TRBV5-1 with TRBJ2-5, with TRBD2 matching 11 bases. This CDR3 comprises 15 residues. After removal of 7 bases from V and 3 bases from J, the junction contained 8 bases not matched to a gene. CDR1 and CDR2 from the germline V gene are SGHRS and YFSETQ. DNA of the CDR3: TGCGCCAGCGCTCCTATACTAGCGGGAGAAGAGACCCAGTACTTC. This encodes CASAPILAGEETQYF.

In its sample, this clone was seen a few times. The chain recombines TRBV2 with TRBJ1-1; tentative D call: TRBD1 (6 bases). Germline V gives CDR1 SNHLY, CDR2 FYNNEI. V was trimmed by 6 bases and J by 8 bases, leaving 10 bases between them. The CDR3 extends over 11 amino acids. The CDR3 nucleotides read TGTGCCAGCAGCGCAACAGGGGAAGCTTTCTTT. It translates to CASSATGEAFF. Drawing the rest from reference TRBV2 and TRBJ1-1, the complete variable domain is EPEVTQTPSHQVTQMGQEVILRCVPISNHLYFYWYRQILGQKVEFLVSFYNNEISEKSEIFDDQFSVERPDGSNFTLKIRSTKLEDSAMYFCASSATGEAFFGQGTRLTVV.

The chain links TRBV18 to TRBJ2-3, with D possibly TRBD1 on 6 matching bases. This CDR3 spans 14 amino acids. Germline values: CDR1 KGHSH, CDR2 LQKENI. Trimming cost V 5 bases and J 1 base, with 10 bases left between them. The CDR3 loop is CASSEQGGTDTQYF. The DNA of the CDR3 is TGTGCCAGCTCAGAACAGGGAGGCACAGATACGCAGTATTTT.

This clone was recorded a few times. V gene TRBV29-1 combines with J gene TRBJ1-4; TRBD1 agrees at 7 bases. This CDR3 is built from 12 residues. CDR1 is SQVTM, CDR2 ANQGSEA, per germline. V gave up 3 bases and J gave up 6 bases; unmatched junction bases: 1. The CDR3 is CSVDRGDEKLFF. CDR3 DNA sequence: TGCAGCGTTGACAGGGGGGATGAAAAACTGTTTTTT.

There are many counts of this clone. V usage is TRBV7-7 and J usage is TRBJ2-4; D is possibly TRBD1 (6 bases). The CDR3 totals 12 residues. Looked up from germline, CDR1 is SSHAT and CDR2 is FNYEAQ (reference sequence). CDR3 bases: TGTGCTGGGAACCACAGGGAAAACATTCAGTACTTC. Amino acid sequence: CAGNHRENIQYF.

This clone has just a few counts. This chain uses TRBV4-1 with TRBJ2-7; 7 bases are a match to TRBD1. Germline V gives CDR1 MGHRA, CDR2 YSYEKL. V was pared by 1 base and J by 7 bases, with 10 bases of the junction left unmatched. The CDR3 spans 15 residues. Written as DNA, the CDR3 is TGCGCCAGCAGCCAAGTGACAGGGACCTTTGAAGAGCAGTACTTC. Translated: CASSQVTGTFEEQYF.

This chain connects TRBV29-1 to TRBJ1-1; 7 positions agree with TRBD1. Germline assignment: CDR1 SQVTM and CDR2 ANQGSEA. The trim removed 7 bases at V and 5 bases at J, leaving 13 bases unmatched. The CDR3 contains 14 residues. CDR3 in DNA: TGCAGCGCCGGACCGACAGGGCGTGGAACTGAAGCTTTCTTT. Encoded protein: CSAGPTGRGTEAFF. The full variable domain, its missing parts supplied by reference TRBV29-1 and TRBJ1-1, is SAVISQKPSRDICQRGTSLTIQCQVDSQVTMMFWYRQQPGQSLTLIATANQGSEATYESGFVIDKFPISRPNLTFSTLTVSNMSPEDSSIYLCSAGPTGRGTEAFFGQGTRLTVV.

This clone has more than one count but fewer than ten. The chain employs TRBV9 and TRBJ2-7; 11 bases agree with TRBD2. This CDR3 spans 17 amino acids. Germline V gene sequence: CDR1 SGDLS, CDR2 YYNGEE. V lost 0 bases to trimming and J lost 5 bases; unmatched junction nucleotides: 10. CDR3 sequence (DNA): TGTGCCAGCAGCGTAGACTTGAGTACTAGCGGGAGTCACGAGCAGTACTTC. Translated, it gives CASSVDLSTSGSHEQYF.

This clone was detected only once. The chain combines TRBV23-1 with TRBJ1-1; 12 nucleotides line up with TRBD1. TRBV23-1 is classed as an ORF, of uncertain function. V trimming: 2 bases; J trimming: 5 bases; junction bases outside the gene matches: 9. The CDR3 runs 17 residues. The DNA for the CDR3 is TGCGCCAGCAGTCAACTACCGGGACAGGGGGCTTGGACTGAAGCTTTCTTT. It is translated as CASSQLPGQGAWTEAFF.

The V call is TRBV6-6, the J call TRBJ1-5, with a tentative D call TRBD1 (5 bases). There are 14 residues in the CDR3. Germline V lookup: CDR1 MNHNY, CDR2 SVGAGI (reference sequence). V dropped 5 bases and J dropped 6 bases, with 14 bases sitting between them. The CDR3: CASSAGGEAQPQHF. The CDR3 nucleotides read TGTGCCAGCAGTGCCGGGGGGGAGGCTCAGCCCCAGCATTTT.

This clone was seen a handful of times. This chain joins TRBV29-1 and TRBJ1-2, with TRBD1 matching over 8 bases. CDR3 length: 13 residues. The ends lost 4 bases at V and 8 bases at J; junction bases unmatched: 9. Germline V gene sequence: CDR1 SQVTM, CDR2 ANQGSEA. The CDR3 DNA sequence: TGCAGCGTTGCTAGACAGGGGCTGAGGGGCTACACCTTC. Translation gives CSVARQGLRGYTF.

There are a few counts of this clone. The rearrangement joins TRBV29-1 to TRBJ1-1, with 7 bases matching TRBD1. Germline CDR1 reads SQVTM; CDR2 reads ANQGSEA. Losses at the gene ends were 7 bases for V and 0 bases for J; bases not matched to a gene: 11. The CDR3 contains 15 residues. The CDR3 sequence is CSGDSPQLMNTEAFF. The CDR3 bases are TGCAGCGGGGACAGCCCACAACTTATGAACACTGAAGCTTTCTTT.

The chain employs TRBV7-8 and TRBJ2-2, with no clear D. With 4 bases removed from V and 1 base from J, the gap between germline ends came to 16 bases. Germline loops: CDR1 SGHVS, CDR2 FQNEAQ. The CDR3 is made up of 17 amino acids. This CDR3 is CASSSSSSVMNTGELFF. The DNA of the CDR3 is TGTGCCAGCAGCTCGTCGTCCAGTGTCATGAACACCGGGGAGCTGTTTTTT.

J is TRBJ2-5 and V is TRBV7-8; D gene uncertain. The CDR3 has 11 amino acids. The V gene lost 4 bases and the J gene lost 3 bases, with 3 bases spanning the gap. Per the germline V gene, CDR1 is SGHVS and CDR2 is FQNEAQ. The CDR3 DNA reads TGTGCCAGCAGCTCCGAAGAGACCCAGTACTTC. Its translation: CASSSEETQYF.

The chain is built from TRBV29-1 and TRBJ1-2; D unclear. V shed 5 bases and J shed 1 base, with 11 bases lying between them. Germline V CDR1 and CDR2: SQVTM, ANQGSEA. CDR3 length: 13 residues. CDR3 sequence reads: CSVQARINYGYTF. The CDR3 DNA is TGCAGCGTTCAGGCCCGGATTAACTATGGCTACACCTTC.

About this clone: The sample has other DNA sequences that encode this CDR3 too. CDR3 coding DNA: TGCAGCGCCGGACAAGGTGGCACTGAAGCTTTCTTT. Translating it yields CSAGQGGTEAFF. V gene TRBV29-1 combines with J gene TRBJ1-1; a weak D match, TRBD1 (5 bases). The CDR3 extends over 12 amino acids. The germline V and J ends were trimmed by 7 bases and 4 bases, with 13 bases remaining between them. Germline assignment: CDR1 SQVTM and CDR2 ANQGSEA.